These 32 T cell receptor beta chains were all obtained from the same sample, sequenced in a study of CD4 T cells in relation to SARS-CoV-2 and coronaviruses. This table comes from immunoSEQ multiplex PCR, and its TCRdb copy is limited to in-frame clones, with some not included. The repertoire holds tens of thousands of clones, with about 95% as singletons. Unexposed donor CD4+ T cells date from 2011-2018, before the COVID-19 pandemic. Sequencing was carried out using naive CD4+ T cells from PBMCs. Subset noted: naive CD4+ T cells isolated by negative enrichment. The source of these receptors is a human donor in good health.

The CDR3 region has the DNA TGTGCCAGCAGCGTAGAAGGACAGAGGAGCTCCTACAATGAGCAGTTCTTC. Translating it yields CASSVEGQRSSYNEQFF. The rearrangement links TRBV9 to TRBJ2-1; D is possibly TRBD1 (6 bases). The V end lost 0 bases, the J end lost 0 bases, and 13 bases lay between the germline ends. The CDR3 runs 17 residues. Germline lookup yields CDR1 SGDLS and CDR2 YYNGEE.

The gene calls are TRBV19 and TRBJ2-6; TRBD2 might be the D (7 bases). The CDR3 runs to 16 residues. The germline V gene has CDR1 LNHDA and CDR2 SQIVND (reference sequence). V lost 4 bases and J lost 2, with 12 bases in between. The CDR3 DNA reads TGTGCCAGTAGTACGGGGGGCGTCACTGGGGCCAACGTCCTGACTTTC. Its protein is CASSTGGVTGANVLTF. Using reference TRBV19 and TRBJ2-6 for the parts outside the CDR3, the full variable domain is DGGITQSPKYLFRKEGQNVTLSCEQNLNHDAMYWYRQDPGQGLRLIYYSQIVNDFQKGDIAEGYSVSREKKESFPLTVTSAQKNPTAFYLCASSTGGVTGANVLTFGAGSRLTVL.

The chain couples TRBV28 to TRBJ2-7; 12 bases are shared with TRBD1. Germline values: CDR1 MDHEN, CDR2 SYDVKM. Germline trimming cut 6 bases from V and 5 bases from J; bases unmatched to any gene: 11. The length of the CDR3 is 16 residues. For the CDR3, the DNA is TGTGCCAGCAGCTTACCCCCGGGACAGGGGGCTAACGAGCAGTACTTC. Encoded protein: CASSLPPGQGANEQYF.

This clone is a singleton in its sample. V is TRBV5-1 and J is TRBJ1-2, with no clear D. The CDR3 covers 14 residues. CDR1 and CDR2 from the germline V gene are SGHRS and YFSETQ. The ends were cut back, 4 bases at V and 4 bases at J, with 14 bases in the middle. CDR3 protein: CASSLDGWTYGYTF. DNA for the CDR3: TGCGCCAGCAGCCTCGACGGATGGACCTATGGCTACACCTTC.

The genes are TRBV27 and TRBJ2-7; the match to TRBD1 covers 9 bases. Germline V gene sequence: CDR1 MNHEY, CDR2 SMNVEV (reference sequence). The CDR3 is made up of 13 amino acids. V shed 3 bases, J shed 6 bases, and the junction held 3 bases outside the gene matches. CDR3 coding DNA: TGTGCCAGCAGTTTCGACAGGGGGGGCGAGCAGTACTTC. Protein: CASSFDRGGEQYF.

The chain carries TRBV19 and TRBJ2-1, with TRBD2 matching over 11 bases. Trimming took 0 bases from V and 0 from J; bases not matched to a gene: 1. The germline CDR1 and CDR2 sequences are LNHDA and SQIVND (reference sequence). This CDR3 is 17 amino acids long. CDR3 DNA: TGTGCCAGTAGTATAGATACTAGCGGGAGCTCCTACAATGAGCAGTTCTTC. This sequence encodes CASSIDTSGSSYNEQFF.

The chain has TRBV15 and TRBJ2-2; 8 positions agree with TRBD2. V was pared by 0 bases and J by 2 bases, with 2 bases of the junction left unmatched. The germline CDR1 and CDR2 sequences are LNHNV and YYDKDF (reference sequence). The CDR3 totals 16 residues. CDR3 bases: TGTGCCACCAGCAGAGAGCGGGGGGCCAACACCGGGGAGCTGTTTTTT. It yields the protein CATSRERGANTGELFF.

The CDR3 protein is CATKDRVSSEAFF. The CDR3 region has the DNA TGTGCCACCAAGGACAGGGTGTCCTCTGAAGCTTTCTTT. This chain joins TRBV24-1 and TRBJ1-1; TRBD1 matches at 8 bases. The trim removed 8 bases at V and 6 bases at J, leaving 7 bases unmatched. The CDR3 loop spans 13 amino acids. Looked up from germline, CDR1 is KGHDR and CDR2 is SFDVKD.

This clone has a single count. The CDR3: CASSLRVGNSDTQYF. The CDR3 DNA reads TGTGCCAGCAGTTTAAGGGTCGGAAACTCGGATACGCAGTATTTT. The rearrangement joins TRBV28 to TRBJ2-3; no firm D call. Germline V gene lookup returns CDR1 MDHEN and CDR2 SYDVKM. CDR3 length: 15 residues. V was cut by 2 bases and J by 6 bases, with 15 bases left in between. The entire variable domain, with the rest obtained from reference TRBV28 and TRBJ2-3, is as follows: DVKVTQSSRYLVKRTGEKVFLECVQDMDHENMFWYRQDPGLGLRLIYFSYDVKMKEKGDIPEGYSVSREKKERFSLILESASTNQTSMYLCASSLRVGNSDTQYFGPGTRLTVL.

This chain joins TRBV6-1 and TRBJ1-5; perhaps TRBD1 as D (6 bases). The CDR3 is 16 residues long. Trimming cost V 1 base and J 3 bases, with 13 bases left between them. Germline assignment: CDR1 MNHNS and CDR2 SASEGT. CDR3 in amino acids: CASSEVAGAYNQPQHF. CDR3 sequence (DNA): TGTGCCAGCAGTGAAGTTGCGGGGGCGTACAATCAGCCCCAGCATTTT.

The chain joins TRBV28 to TRBJ2-5, with D maybe TRBD2 (5 bases). This CDR3 is built from 11 residues. V was pared by 4 bases and J by 9 bases, with 9 bases between. Looked up from germline, CDR1 is MDHEN and CDR2 is SYDVKM. CDR3 coding DNA: TGTGCCAGCAGTTCCGCAGCGGCCCAGTACTTC. Encoded protein: CASSSAAAQYF.

The J gene is TRBJ2-7, the V gene TRBV28, with no clear D. V shed 5 bases and J shed 6 bases, with 11 bases lying between them. Germline V CDR1 and CDR2: MDHEN, SYDVKM. The CDR3 runs to 12 residues. In DNA, the CDR3 is TGTGCCAGCAGTCTAACCCGAGGCGAGCAGTACTTC. Translation: CASSLTRGEQYF.

This clone was observed a single time. The V and J genes are TRBV7-2 and TRBJ1-5; D not resolved. This CDR3 region has 15 residues. Per germline, CDR1 SGHTA and CDR2 FQGNSA. V lost 5 bases to trimming and J lost 3 bases, with 14 bases between them. The CDR3 reads CASSQMAGNNQPQHF. CDR3 DNA sequence: TGTGCCAGCAGCCAAATGGCGGGGAACAATCAGCCCCAGCATTTT. Looking up the rest from reference TRBV7-2 and TRBJ1-5 gives the full variable domain: GAGVSQSPSNKVTEKGKDVELRCDPISGHTALYWYRQSLGQGLEFLIYFQGNSAPDKSGLPSDRFSAERTGGSVSTLTIQRTQQEDSAVYLCASSQMAGNNQPQHFGDGTRLSIL.

This chain connects TRBV5-1 to TRBJ2-7, with 9 bases fitting TRBD2. Germline V gene lookup returns CDR1 SGHRS and CDR2 YFSETQ. Trimming removed 2 bases from V and 2 bases from J; junction bases left unmatched: 11. This CDR3 has 17 residues. CDR3 nucleotide sequence: TGCGCCAGCAGCTTAGAATCTGGACTAGCGCACACCTACGAGCAGTACTTC. It codes for CASSLESGLAHTYEQYF.

This clone came up once. V gene TRBV5-4 combines with J gene TRBJ2-1; no clear D. The CDR3 loop spans 14 amino acids. Germline CDR1 and CDR2: SGHNT and YYREEE (reference sequence). The ends were cut back, 4 bases at V and 4 bases at J, with 12 bases in the middle. CDR3 amino acids: CASSGGDGYNEQFF. DNA of the CDR3: TGTGCCAGCAGCGGCGGCGATGGGTACAATGAGCAGTTCTTC.

The V gene is TRBV6-1, the J gene TRBJ2-1; possible D gene TRBD1, 5 bases. The CDR3 sequence is 16 residues long. Between the trimmed V and J ends, which lost 2 bases and 6 bases, there was a span of 17 bases. Germline V gene lookup returns CDR1 MNHNS and CDR2 SASEGT. The CDR3 region has the DNA TGTGCCAGCAGTGAATCTCAGGGCTCACCACTCAATGAGCAGTTCTTC. Translation: CASSESQGSPLNEQFF.

The CDR3 reads CASRTQGGTGELFF. The CDR3 DNA follows: TGTGCCAGCAGGACACAGGGAGGAACCGGGGAGCTGTTTTTT. The chain combines TRBV28 with TRBJ2-2; D may match TRBD1 or TRBD2 (6 bases each). The CDR3 consists of 14 residues. Germline V gene lookup returns CDR1 MDHEN and CDR2 SYDVKM. The V gene lost 6 bases and the J gene lost 5 bases, with 13 bases spanning the gap. The entire variable domain, with the rest obtained from reference TRBV28 and TRBJ2-2, is as follows: DVKVTQSSRYLVKRTGEKVFLECVQDMDHENMFWYRQDPGLGLRLIYFSYDVKMKEKGDIPEGYSVSREKKERFSLILESASTNQTSMYLCASRTQGGTGELFFGEGSRLTVL.

The J gene is TRBJ2-3, the V gene TRBV5-6; D not certain. CDR1 is SGHDT, CDR2 YYEEEE, per germline. This CDR3 contains 13 residues. V was trimmed by 0 bases and J by 5 bases, leaving 7 bases between them. The DNA of the CDR3 is TGTGCCAGCAGCTTGGTGGCGGTAGATACGCAGTATTTT. This codes for CASSLVAVDTQYF.

The chain couples TRBV9 to TRBJ2-5; tentatively, D is TRBD1 (5 bases). V was pared by 0 bases and J by 5 bases, with 17 bases between. The CDR3 runs 16 residues. CDR1 SGDLS and CDR2 YYNGEE come from the germline V gene. The CDR3 spells CASSVEVRNKGETQYF. In DNA form, the CDR3 reads TGTGCCAGCAGCGTAGAGGTTCGAAACAAGGGGGAGACCCAGTACTTC.

The J gene is TRBJ1-4, the V gene TRBV28, with TRBD1 as a possible D gene (5 bases). Germline loops: CDR1 MDHEN, CDR2 SYDVKM. The CDR3 has 12 amino acids. Trimming removed 6 bases at V and 5 bases at J, with 7 bases between. CDR3 nucleotides: TGTGCCAGCAGGGGGGTGAATGAAAAACTGTTTTTT. This gives the protein CASRGVNEKLFF.

This clone appeared once. This chain links TRBV4-1 with TRBJ2-1; 7 bases map to TRBD2. Trimming took 5 bases from V and 4 from J; bases not matched to a gene: 11. The CDR3 spans 16 residues. Germline V lookup: CDR1 MGHRA, CDR2 YSYEKL. For the CDR3, the DNA is TGCGCCAGCAGCTCCCTTGGACTAGTATCTTACAATGAGCAGTTCTTC. It is translated as CASSSLGLVSYNEQFF.

The rearrangement uses TRBV29-1 and TRBJ1-1; 9 bases line up with TRBD1. The J segment lost 0 bases and the V segment lost 7 bases, leaving 0 bases of the junction unmatched. Looked up from germline, CDR1 is SQVTM and CDR2 is ANQGSEA. CDR3 length: 12 residues. CDR3 region: CSGDRVNTEAFF. CDR3 nucleotides: TGCAGCGGGGACAGGGTGAACACTGAAGCTTTCTTT.

This clone was seen only once. The V gene is TRBV30, the J gene TRBJ2-1, with TRBD1 matching over 7 bases. The germline V gene encodes CDR1 GTSNPN and CDR2 SVGIG (reference sequence). Trimming cost V 4 bases and J 0 bases; bases outside gene matches: 6. This CDR3 contains 15 residues. The CDR3 here is CAWTGQMSSYNEQFF. CDR3 DNA: TGTGCCTGGACGGGACAGATGAGCTCCTACAATGAGCAGTTCTTC.

The V and J genes are TRBV11-2 and TRBJ2-5, with 10 bases that match TRBD2. The CDR3 runs to 16 residues. Germline values: CDR1 SGHAT, CDR2 FQNNGV. V trimming: 0 bases; J trimming: 4 bases; junction bases outside the gene matches: 5. The CDR3 nucleotides read TGTGCCAGCAGCTTAGATGGTAGGACTAGCGGAGAGACCCAGTACTTC. The encoded protein is CASSLDGRTSGETQYF. Based on the CDR3 plus reference TRBV11-2 and TRBJ2-5, the full variable domain is EAGVAQSPRYKIIEKRQSVAFWCNPISGHATLYWYQQILGQGPKLLIQFQNNGVVDDSQLPKDRFSAERLKGVDSTLKIQPAKLEDSAVYLCASSLDGRTSGETQYFGPGTRLLVL.

The chain links TRBV25-1 to TRBJ1-4; 8 bases align to TRBD1. CDR3 length: 16 residues. CDR1 and CDR2 from the germline V gene are MGHDK and SYGVNS. With 3 bases clipped from V and 2 bases from J, the junction kept 5 bases outside the gene matches. The CDR3 spells CASSETTGGTNEKLFF. The CDR3 DNA reads as TGTGCCAGCAGTGAGACTACAGGGGGTACTAATGAAAAACTGTTTTTT.

The chain couples TRBV19 to TRBJ2-2; D tentatively reads TRBD1 or TRBD2 (5 bases each). Trimming took off 1 base at V and 2 bases at J, with 11 bases between the two ends. In germline, CDR1 is LNHDA, CDR2 SQIVND (reference sequence). The CDR3 length is 16 residues. The DNA for the CDR3 is TGTGCCAGTAGTATAGCTGGGACGGTCAACACCGGGGAGCTGTTTTTT. This codes for CASSIAGTVNTGELFF.

The gene calls are TRBV18 and TRBJ2-5; no reliable D call. Germline CDR1 reads KGHSH; CDR2 reads LQKENI. Trimming stripped 3 bases from V and 3 bases from J, with 8 bases between. The CDR3 has 13 residues. Here the CDR3 DNA reads TGTGCCAGCTCACCCGGACGGAAAGAGACCCAGTACTTC. As protein: CASSPGRKETQYF.

The chain combines TRBV27 with TRBJ1-5; D perhaps matches TRBD1 (5 bases). The V gene's germline CDR1 is MNHEY and CDR2 SMNVEV (reference sequence). V was cut by 2 bases and J by 4 bases, with 12 bases left in between. CDR3 length: 15 residues. The CDR3 region is CASSLGGVGNQPQHF. CDR3 DNA sequence: TGTGCCAGCAGTTTAGGGGGTGTTGGGAATCAGCCCCAGCATTTT.

The rearrangement joins TRBV7-3 to TRBJ1-1; D is possibly TRBD1 (5 bases). CDR3 size: 14 residues. CDR1 is SGHTA, CDR2 FQGTGA, per germline. Deletions cut 5 bases from V and 11 bases from J, with 21 bases between. CDR3 sequence: CASSPGGSLSSAFF. The CDR3 DNA is TGTGCCAGCAGCCCGGGGGGGTCCCTTTCTTCGGCTTTCTTT.

This chain connects TRBV7-7 to TRBJ1-5; tentatively, D is TRBD1 (5 bases). The CDR3 has 14 residues. Per the germline V gene, CDR1 is SSHAT and CDR2 is FNYEAQ (reference sequence). Between the trimmed V and J ends, which lost 6 bases and 5 bases, there was a span of 14 bases. This CDR3 reads CASSPRPRDQPQHF. CDR3 nucleotides: TGTGCCAGCAGTCCCAGACCCAGGGATCAGCCCCAGCATTTT.

The chain joins TRBV18 to TRBJ1-3; tentative D call: TRBD1 (6 bases). Germline CDR1 and CDR2: KGHSH and LQKENI. This CDR3 contains 15 residues. V gave up 3 bases and J gave up 0 bases, with 9 bases separating them. The DNA of the CDR3 is TGTGCCAGCTCACCGGGGGCCATCTCTGGAAACACCATATATTTT. Its protein is CASSPGAISGNTIYF.

The genes are TRBV28 and TRBJ2-5, with D possibly called TRBD1 or TRBD2 (6 bases each). The CDR3 extends over 14 amino acids. Trimming left V 2 bases short and J 4 bases short, with 11 bases between. From germline, CDR1 is MDHEN and CDR2 SYDVKM. CDR3 region: CASSLDGGRETQYF. CDR3 bases: TGTGCCAGCAGTTTAGATGGGGGGCGAGAGACCCAGTACTTC.